This TCR beta chain was obtained from a study of blood T cell repertoires in COVID-19. The overall study: Acute and convalescent COVID-19 specimens originated in the United States, Italy and Spain. Sample material is recorded as cDNA or gDNA derived from T cells, B-cell-depleted T cells, or PBMCs.

As handled by the study authors: Estimation of nucleated cell counts relied on the amplification of reference gene primers. The table came from immunoSEQ multiplex PCR; TCRdb's copy has only in-frame clones and leaves some out. V and J calls and clone size are as listed in that table; D and trimming were resolved from the DNA. The profile shows about 83,000 clones, about 84% of them singletons. This clonotype was sampled from a man aged 45 to 65 with active COVID-19. Sequenced sample: peripheral blood.

CDR3 residues: CASSSGTGGHEQFF. DNA for the CDR3: TGTGCCAGCAGCTCCGGGACAGGGGGCCATGAGCAGTTCTTC. The V gene is TRBV7-2, the J gene TRBJ2-1, with 12 bases that match TRBD1. The ends lost 4 bases at V and 8 bases at J; junction bases unmatched: 3. CDR1 and CDR2 from the germline V gene are SGHTA and FQGNSA. CDR3 length: 14 residues.